The 22 T cell receptor beta chains in this list originate from one sample, sequenced in a study of T cells in Graves' hyperthyroidism and ophthalmopathy. Researchers amplified the TCR beta CDR3 regions from RNA transcripts. The study used the HTBI primer set for a first-round RT-PCR of the TCR CDR3. TCRdb ran MiXCR on the multiplex PCR reads and lists one entry per CDR3 protein. The profile shows roughly 380,000 distinct CDR3 sequences, under 20% of them singletons. The sample taken for sequencing was blood. The receptors shown here come from a woman in her late teens or twenties with Graves' hyperthyroidism.

About this clonotype: A much larger clone differs by one base, so this may be a read error. The gene calls are TRBV20-1 and TRBJ1-1; TRBD1 matches 8 bases. This CDR3 spans 12 amino acids. Germline assignment: CDR1 DFQATT and CDR2 SNEGSKA (reference sequence). CDR3 nucleotides: TGCAGTGCCGGACAGGGAAACACTGAAGCTTGCTTT. Translated: CSAGQGNTEACF.

This clonotype appeared a few times. This chain connects TRBV4-1 to TRBJ2-2; TRBD2 matches at 10 bases. The CDR3 length is 17 residues. Per the germline V gene, CDR1 is MGHRA and CDR2 is YSYEKL. The V segment lost 4 bases and the J segment 4 bases; nucleotides outside the gene matches: 9. CDR3 DNA sequence: TGCGCCAGCAGCCTTTCGTTAGCGGGGGGTCGCACCGGGGAGCTGTTTTTT. As protein: CASSLSLAGGRTGELFF.

The chain combines TRBV12-3 or TRBV12-4 with TRBJ1-5, with TRBD1 matching over 10 bases. This CDR3 spans 18 amino acids. V lost 5 bases and J lost 5; bases outside the gene matches: 15. The CDR3 DNA is TGTGCCAGCAGTCCCGGGACAGGGGACGTTTATGGCGATCAGCCCCAGCATTTT. This translates into CASSPGTGDVYGDQPQHF.

This clonotype was observed a handful of times. The chain is built from TRBV6-2 or TRBV6-3 and TRBJ2-3, with 7 bases matching TRBD1. Germline loops: CDR1 MNHEY, CDR2 SVGEGT. V shed 1 base, J shed 2 bases, and the junction held 9 bases outside the gene matches. This CDR3 contains 17 residues. The CDR3 sequence: CASSYFQTGPTTDTQYF. CDR3 coding DNA: TGTGCCAGCAGTTACTTCCAGACAGGGCCTACCACAGATACGCAGTATTTT.

There are many counts of this clonotype. V and J are TRBV5-1 and TRBJ1-2, with no clear D. The CDR3 contains 14 residues. Germline V gives CDR1 SGHRS, CDR2 YFSETQ. Between the trimmed V and J ends, which lost 4 bases and 8 bases, there was a span of 18 bases. For the CDR3, the DNA is TGCGCCAGCAGCCTTGACGGTGGTAGTTGGGGCTACACCTTC. Translated: CASSLDGGSWGYTF. The full variable domain, its missing parts supplied by reference TRBV5-1 and TRBJ1-2, is KAGVTQTPRYLIKTRGQQVTLSCSPISGHRSVSWYQQTPGQGLQFLFEYFSETQRNKGNFPGRFSGRQFSNSRSEMNVSTLELGDSALYLCASSLDGGSWGYTFGSGTRLTVV.

CDR3 sequence reads: CASSLGQGDRQYF. The DNA for the CDR3 is TGTGCCAGCAGTTTAGGACAGGGCGATAGGCAGTACTTC. The rearrangement joins TRBV12-3 or TRBV12-4 to TRBJ2-7; 7 bases map to TRBD1. The V segment lost 1 base and the J segment 9 bases; nucleotides outside the gene matches: 6. The CDR3 extends over 13 amino acids.

This chain connects TRBV6-1 to TRBJ2-5, with 13 bases matching TRBD2. The CDR3 extends over 16 amino acids. J gave up 5 bases and V 1 base, and 4 bases lay outside the gene matches. Looked up from germline, CDR1 is MNHNS and CDR2 is SASEGT. CDR3 sequence: CASSEGGLAGDETQYF. The CDR3 nucleotides read TGTGCCAGCAGTGAAGGCGGACTAGCGGGAGACGAGACCCAGTACTTC.

This clonotype was found a few times. The chain combines TRBV11-2 with TRBJ1-2; TRBD1 agrees at 7 bases. V gave up 0 bases and J gave up 8 bases; unmatched junction bases: 3. Germline CDR1 SGHAT, CDR2 FQNNGV. CDR3 size: 13 residues. The CDR3 region is CASSLEQGLGYTF. DNA for the CDR3: TGTGCCAGCAGCTTAGAACAGGGGCTGGGCTACACCTTC.

The chain uses TRBV20-1 and TRBJ1-5; 9 nucleotides match TRBD1. V was clipped by 3 bases and J by 3 bases; unmatched bases: 6. CDR1 DFQATT and CDR2 SNEGSKA come from the germline V gene (reference sequence). This CDR3 has 15 amino acids. CDR3 nucleotide sequence: TGCAGTGCTAGTGCCGGGACAGGGTCCAATCAGCCCCAGCATTTT. Amino acids: CSASAGTGSNQPQHF.

This clonotype has only a few counts. V usage is TRBV6-5 and J usage is TRBJ2-5; possible D gene TRBD2, 5 bases. V lost 2 bases and J lost 3, with 10 bases in between. The V gene's germline CDR1 is MNHEY and CDR2 SVGAGI. This CDR3 has 14 amino acids. The CDR3 reads CASSYRPEEETQYF. The CDR3 coding sequence is TGTGCCAGCAGTTACAGGCCGGAGGAAGAGACCCAGTACTTC.

This clonotype was seen only a few times. This chain links TRBV19 with TRBJ2-7, with 8 bases matching TRBD1. Germline trimming cut 1 base from V and 4 bases from J; bases unmatched to any gene: 6. Germline CDR1 reads LNHDA; CDR2 reads SQIVND (reference sequence). The CDR3 is 15 residues long. The CDR3 DNA reads TGTGCCAGTAGTATAGTTGGACAGGGAAGATACGAGCAGTACTTC. Encoded protein: CASSIVGQGRYEQYF.

CDR3 DNA: TGTGCCAGCAGTTCTCCCCCCTATGGCTACACCTTC. Translation: CASSSPPYGYTF. The chain couples TRBV27 to TRBJ1-2; no firm D call. Germline V gene sequence: CDR1 MNHEY, CDR2 SMNVEV (reference sequence). With 4 bases removed from V and 4 bases from J, the gap between germline ends came to 7 bases. This CDR3 comprises 12 residues.

This clonotype was seen at least ten times. The CDR3 sequence: CASSDWDFQETQYF. CDR3 in DNA: TGTGCCAGCAGTGATTGGGACTTCCAAGAGACCCAGTACTTC. V is TRBV6-1 and J is TRBJ2-5; D possibly corresponds to TRBD2 (6 bases). CDR1 and CDR2 (germline): MNHNS, SASEGT. This CDR3 region has 14 residues. V gave up 3 bases and J gave up 1 base, with 9 bases separating them.

The gene calls are TRBV6-1 and TRBJ1-5, with 11 positions matching TRBD1. The CDR3 extends over 15 amino acids. In germline, CDR1 is MNHNS, CDR2 SASEGT. The junction had 7 bases not matched to a gene; V was cut back by 5 bases and J by 7 bases. The CDR3, as DNA: TGTGCCAGCAGTAGGGACAGGGGGAACAACCAGCCCCAGCATTTT. Translating it yields CASSRDRGNNQPQHF.

The gene calls are TRBV12-3 or TRBV12-4 and TRBJ2-5; D is unresolved. The V end was cut by 4 bases, the J end by 9 bases, with 18 bases between. The CDR3 runs to 14 residues. CDR3 sequence reads: CASSSQTLVVAQYF. The CDR3 nucleotides are TGTGCCAGCAGTTCCCAGACTCTGGTGGTGGCCCAGTACTTC.

This clonotype was seen many times. The gene calls are TRBV6-5 and TRBJ1-3, with D possibly being TRBD1 (6 bases). Germline CDR1 reads MNHEY; CDR2 reads SVGAGI. V lost 4 bases, J lost 0 bases, and 16 bases lay in between. The CDR3 is 17 amino acids. The CDR3 protein is CASSSRTDLHSGNTIYF. In DNA, the CDR3 is TGTGCCAGCAGTTCTCGGACAGATTTGCACTCTGGAAACACCATATATTTT.

This clonotype was seen ten or more times. V is TRBV18 and J is TRBJ2-5; 8 bases map to TRBD1. Germline V gene data show CDR1 as KGHSH and CDR2 as LQKENI. The CDR3 loop spans 14 amino acids. V was pared by 0 bases and J by 5 bases, with 2 bases of the junction left unmatched. The CDR3, as DNA: TGTGCCAGCTCACCACCTGGGGACAGGGAGACCCAGTACTTC. Translating it yields CASSPPGDRETQYF.

Details on this clonotype: No conserved phenylalanine or tryptophan ends this CDR3, so it is likely a read error. V gene TRBV20-1 combines with J gene TRBJ1-5; D is unclear. The CDR3 length is 12 residues. Germline CDR1 and CDR2: DFQATT and SNEGSKA (reference sequence). CDR3 sequence: CKPTGRNQPQHV. CDR3 in DNA: TGCAAACCCACGGGCCGTAATCAGCCCCAGCATGTT.

There are many counts of this clonotype. The genes are TRBV10-3 and TRBJ2-5, with 8 bases that match TRBD2. The J segment lost 1 base and the V segment lost 2 bases, leaving 6 bases of the junction unmatched. CDR3 length: 16 amino acids. The germline V gene encodes CDR1 ENHRY and CDR2 SYGVKD. The DNA of the CDR3 is TGTGCCATCAGTGAGGGTATCCGGGGGGGCCAAGAGACCCAGTACTTC. Translation gives CAISEGIRGGQETQYF.

There are many counts of this clonotype. V and J are TRBV15 and TRBJ2-4, with D perhaps assigned TRBD1 or TRBD2 (7 bases each). The ends were cut back, 3 bases at V and 9 bases at J, with 18 bases in the middle. CDR3 length equals 15 residues. Germline V gives CDR1 LNHNV, CDR2 YYDKDF (reference sequence). The CDR3 loop is CATSRGAGGEPIQYF. The CDR3 region has the DNA TGTGCCACCAGCAGGGGGGCAGGGGGGGAGCCCATTCAGTACTTC.

A note on this clonotype: A much larger clone is a single base away; this may be a read error. This chain links TRBV7-8 with TRBJ2-5, with a possible D match to TRBD1 (5 bases). V lost 3 bases to trimming and J lost 7 bases, with 12 bases between them. Germline-derived CDR1 and CDR2 are SGHVS and FQNEAQ. This CDR3 contains 13 residues. CDR3 region: CASSFSQGLTQYF. DNA for the CDR3: TGTGCCAGCAGCTTCTCCCAGGGTTTGACCCAGTACTTC.

At least ten counts were recorded for this clonotype. The chain recombines TRBV2 with TRBJ1-2; D perhaps matches TRBD1 (5 bases). Germline lookup yields CDR1 SNHLY and CDR2 FYNNEI. The CDR3 is 15 residues long. Trimming removed 1 base from V and 2 bases from J, with 11 bases in between. CDR3 in amino acids: CASSEGTTENYGYTF. DNA of the CDR3: TGTGCCAGCAGTGAAGGGACGACAGAAAACTATGGCTACACCTTC.